Listed here is a single T cell receptor (beta chain). Its antigen remains unknown. The ends were cut back, 0 bases at V and 4 bases at J, with 11 bases in the middle. Germline CDR1 SGHRS, CDR2 YFSETQ. This CDR3 has 15 amino acids. As it was prepared, the TCRbeta library received unique molecular identifiers. TCRdb re-called the PCR reads with MiXCR, one entry per CDR3 protein. Here the sample spans hundreds of thousands of distinct CDR3 sequences, under 30% being singletons. This record belongs to a study of T-cell reconstitution after alpha-beta-depleted transplantation in children. Study-wide points: Some patients showed high day-60 TCRbeta diversity, which derived from surviving recipient T cells and thymic progenitors.

Sequences were derived from PBMCs, sampled before TCRalphabeta/CD19-depleted stem cell transplant. This clonotype was sampled from a girl aged 2 to 10 with Fanconi anemia, due to receive a stem cell transplant. J is TRBJ1-5 and V is TRBV5-1; tentatively, D is TRBD1 (6 bases). The CDR3, as DNA: TGCGCCAGCAGCTTGGGAGGGACATCGAATCAGCCCCAGCATTTT. It is translated as CASSLGGTSNQPQHF. Variable domain in full (rest from reference TRBV5-1 and TRBJ1-5): KAGVTQTPRYLIKTRGQQVTLSCSPISGHRSVSWYQQTPGQGLQFLFEYFSETQRNKGNFPGRFSGRQFSNSRSEMNVSTLELGDSALYLCASSLGGTSNQPQHFGDGTRLSIL.